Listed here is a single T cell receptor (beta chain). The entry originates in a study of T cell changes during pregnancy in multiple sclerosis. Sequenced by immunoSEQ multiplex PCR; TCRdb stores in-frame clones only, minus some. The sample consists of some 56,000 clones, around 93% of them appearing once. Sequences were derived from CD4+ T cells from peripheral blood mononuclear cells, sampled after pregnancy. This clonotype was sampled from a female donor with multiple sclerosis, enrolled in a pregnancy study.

The CDR3 loop is CASSPFPTGSSYNEQFF. The CDR3 DNA is TGTGCCAGCAGCCCCTTTCCGACAGGAAGCTCCTACAATGAGCAGTTCTTC. The rearrangement links TRBV7-3 to TRBJ2-1, with a tentative D call TRBD1 (6 bases). The CDR3 is 17 amino acids. V was pared by 5 bases and J by 0 bases, with 17 bases between. The germline V gene has CDR1 SGHTA and CDR2 FQGTGA.